This T cell receptor beta chain comes out of a study of blood T cell repertoires in COVID-19. Method: immunoSEQ multiplex PCR; TCRdb's copy keeps in-frame clones and lacks some. This table holds 250,000 to 300,000 clones, roughly 90% found once. CDR3 size: 16 residues. J lost 7 bases, V lost 2 bases, and 8 bases had no gene match. Looked up from germline, CDR1 is MNHEY and CDR2 is SVGEGT. The origin of this receptor is a man aged 30 to 39 with active or convalescent COVID-19. V is TRBV6-2 or TRBV6-3 and J is TRBJ1-5, with 10 bases fitting TRBD1. The sample consisted of peripheral blood. The CDR3 region is CASSYHGTGEIQPQHF. In DNA form, the CDR3 reads TGTGCCAGCAGTTACCATGGGACAGGGGAAATCCAGCCCCAGCATTTT.